Listed here are 27 T cell receptor beta chains from one sample, sequenced in a study of neurological immune-mediated disorders. TCRdb itself ran the 5' RACE reads through MiXCR, one entry per CDR3 protein. This sample has some 55,000 distinct CDR3 sequences; roughly 8.4% occur once, and the top ten carry 1.5% to 2%. The time point is: longitudinal time-point 3. The source material was PBMCs. Source of these receptors: a middle-aged woman in good health.

This clonotype was detected only a few times. V usage is TRBV2 and J usage is TRBJ1-3; a weak D match, TRBD1 (5 bases). The ends were cut back, 6 bases at V and 0 bases at J, with 15 bases in the middle. The CDR3 is 16 residues long. Germline V gives CDR1 SNHLY, CDR2 FYNNEI. The CDR3 is CASSLGPLSSGNTIYF. The DNA for the CDR3 is TGTGCCAGCAGCCTGGGACCCCTGAGCTCTGGAAACACCATATATTTT.

In its sample, this clonotype was seen many times. This chain uses TRBV24-1 with TRBJ2-2; no definite D call. Looked up from germline, CDR1 is KGHDR and CDR2 is SFDVKD. V shed 1 base and J shed 8 bases, with 4 bases lying between them. CDR3 length: 12 residues. The CDR3 here is CATSDFRGELFF. The DNA for the CDR3 is TGTGCCACCAGTGATTTTCGAGGGGAGCTGTTTTTT.

This clonotype appeared many times. CDR3 region: CASSLSGTAYEQYF. The CDR3 DNA is TGCGCCAGCAGCTTATCAGGGACGGCCTACGAGCAGTACTTC. The V gene is TRBV5-1, the J gene TRBJ2-7; the D call may be TRBD1 or TRBD2 (5 bases each). Germline loops: CDR1 SGHRS, CDR2 YFSETQ. Trimming left V 2 bases short and J 2 bases short, with 11 bases between. The CDR3 runs to 14 residues.

This clonotype was counted at least ten times. The chain carries TRBV6-6 and TRBJ1-1, with D uncertain. Trimming removed 4 bases from V and 4 bases from J, with 19 bases in between. Per germline, CDR1 MNHNY and CDR2 SVGAGI (reference sequence). This CDR3 contains 16 residues. The chain's CDR3 is CASSSAGSKDTTEAFF. The CDR3 nucleotides read TGTGCCAGCAGTTCCGCCGGGTCGAAGGATACCACTGAAGCTTTCTTT.

This clonotype was detected many times. The chain has TRBV6-5 and TRBJ2-7; TRBD1 might be the D (5 bases). V was shortened by 6 bases and J by 5 bases, with 11 bases between the two germline ends. CDR1 and CDR2 (germline): MNHEY, SVGAGI. CDR3 size: 12 residues. The CDR3 DNA sequence: TGTGCCAGCAGACGCCTAGGGGACGAGCAGTACTTC. Its translation: CASRRLGDEQYF.

This clonotype showed up just a few times. The gene calls are TRBV12-5 and TRBJ1-1; D is possibly TRBD1 (5 bases). This CDR3 spans 14 amino acids. Germline V CDR1 and CDR2: LGHNT, FRNRAP. V was shortened by 2 bases and J by 7 bases, with 14 bases between the two germline ends. CDR3 sequence reads: CASGLRGIQDEAFF. CDR3 sequence (DNA): TGTGCTAGTGGTTTGAGGGGCATACAGGATGAAGCTTTCTTT.

In its sample, this clonotype was seen many times. The chain has TRBV12-3 or TRBV12-4 and TRBJ1-5, with D perhaps TRBD1 (5 bases). The CDR3 contains 13 residues. Trimming took off 4 bases at V and 6 bases at J, with 10 bases between the two ends. CDR3 sequence: CASSSGRAQPQHF. CDR3 nucleotide sequence: TGTGCCAGCAGTTCGGGCAGGGCTCAGCCCCAGCATTTT.

This clonotype has ten or more counts. The gene calls are TRBV20-1 and TRBJ1-6, with D uncertain. Germline V gene sequence: CDR1 DFQATT, CDR2 SNEGSKA (reference sequence). The CDR3 is 15 residues long. V was cut by 0 bases and J by 7 bases, with 13 bases left in between. CDR3 in amino acids: CSARDGYLSNSPLHF. The CDR3 DNA sequence: TGCAGTGCTAGAGACGGCTACCTCTCAAATTCACCCCTCCACTTT.

This clonotype was seen ten or more times. V usage is TRBV5-1 and J usage is TRBJ1-5; 9 bases line up with TRBD1. The CDR3 covers 14 residues. Germline assignment: CDR1 SGHRS and CDR2 YFSETQ. Germline trimming cut 0 bases from V and 7 bases from J; bases unmatched to any gene: 2. The CDR3 region is CASSLGTGGQPQHF. DNA of the CDR3: TGCGCCAGCAGCTTGGGAACAGGGGGCCAGCCCCAGCATTTT.

This clonotype was detected ten times or more. V gene TRBV29-1 combines with J gene TRBJ1-3; D gene ambiguous. Germline loops: CDR1 SQVTM, CDR2 ANQGSEA. The CDR3 spans 14 residues. V dropped 2 bases and J dropped 0 bases, with 8 bases sitting between them. CDR3 sequence reads: CSVERGNSGNTIYF. For the CDR3, the DNA is TGCAGCGTTGAACGGGGAAACTCTGGAAACACCATATATTTT.

This clonotype was detected ten times or more. This CDR3 is CASSYRRNSPLHF. The CDR3 DNA reads as TGTGCCAGCAGTTACCGACGGAATTCACCCCTCCACTTT. The gene calls are TRBV12-3 or TRBV12-4 and TRBJ1-6; D is unclear. The V end was cut by 4 bases, the J end by 7 bases, with 8 bases between. The CDR3 is made up of 13 amino acids.

This clonotype was picked up many times. A read error may account for a junction end that differs from germline. The chain uses TRBV20-1 and TRBJ2-1, with 10 bases that match TRBD2. The CDR3 runs 14 residues. CDR1 is DFQATT, CDR2 SNEGSKA, per germline (reference sequence). The CDR3 reads CSAPLAGEGAPFDF. As DNA, the CDR3 is TGCAGTGCTCCGCTAGCGGGAGAAGGGGCCCCTTTTGACTTC.

In its sample, this clonotype was seen many times. The CDR3 loop reads CASSVWGRGGTEAFF. In DNA form, the CDR3 reads TGTGCCAGCAGCGTCTGGGGCAGGGGAGGCACTGAAGCTTTCTTT. This chain links TRBV12-3 or TRBV12-4 with TRBJ1-1; TRBD1 might be the D (6 bases). The V and J ends lost 6 bases and 4 bases respectively, with 18 bases between them. The CDR3 length is 15 residues.

This clonotype was recorded at least ten times. The chain has TRBV7-6 and TRBJ1-4; weak D call: TRBD1 (6 bases). Germline CDR1 reads SGHVS; CDR2 reads FNYEAQ. The CDR3 sequence is 13 residues long. The V and J ends lost 6 bases and 11 bases respectively, with 16 bases between them. The CDR3 here is CASSLTGSDKLFF. The CDR3 nucleotides are TGTGCCAGCAGTTTAACAGGGTCGGACAAACTGTTTTTT. Full variable domain (outside the CDR3, taken from reference TRBV7-6 and TRBJ1-4): GAGVSQSPRYKVTKRGQDVALRCDPISGHVSLYWYRQALGQGPEFLTYFNYEAQQDKSGLPNDRFSAERPEGSISTLTIQRTEQRDSAMYRCASSLTGSDKLFFGSGTQLSVL.

This clonotype was counted at least ten times. The V gene is TRBV7-2, the J gene TRBJ2-3, with 8 bases aligning to TRBD2. Germline CDR1 SGHTA, CDR2 FQGNSA. The CDR3 has 17 amino acids. V lost 3 bases, J lost 4 bases, and 12 bases stayed unmatched. The CDR3 reads CASSFNRGGGPADTQYF. CDR3 sequence (DNA): TGTGCCAGCAGCTTCAATCGGGGGGGAGGGCCGGCAGATACGCAGTATTTT.

Many counts were recorded for this clonotype. V gene TRBV12-3 or TRBV12-4 combines with J gene TRBJ1-1; tentative D call: TRBD1 (5 bases). This CDR3 is built from 15 residues. V lost 6 bases, J lost 5 bases, and 19 bases lay in between. The CDR3 protein is CASRYRDPYRTEAFF. The CDR3 coding sequence is TGTGCCAGCAGATACCGGGACCCCTACCGAACTGAAGCTTTCTTT.

This clonotype was observed many times. This chain uses TRBV10-3 with TRBJ2-3, with 10 bases identical to TRBD2. This CDR3 comprises 17 residues. CDR1 is ENHRY and CDR2 is SYGVKD in the germline V gene. Germline trimming cut 2 bases from V and 2 bases from J; bases unmatched to any gene: 7. This chain's CDR3 is CAISENIAGGITDTQYF. The CDR3 nucleotides are TGTGCCATCAGTGAGAATATAGCGGGGGGCATCACAGATACGCAGTATTTT.

This clonotype was recorded at least ten times. V is TRBV5-4 and J is TRBJ2-3; 10 bases line up with TRBD2. With 0 bases clipped from V and 5 bases from J, the junction kept 6 bases outside the gene matches. The CDR3 sequence is 16 residues long. Germline assignment: CDR1 SGHNT and CDR2 YYREEE (reference sequence). This chain's CDR3 is CASSLVMSSGGDTQYF. CDR3 DNA: TGTGCCAGCAGCTTGGTTATGTCTAGCGGGGGAGATACGCAGTATTTT. Full variable domain (outside the CDR3, taken from reference TRBV5-4 and TRBJ2-3): ETGVTQSPTHLIKTRGQQVTLRCSSQSGHNTVSWYQQALGQGPQFIFQYYREEENGRGNFPPRFSGLQFPNYSSELNVNALELDDSALYLCASSLVMSSGGDTQYFGPGTRLTVL.

There are many counts of this clonotype. This chain joins TRBV20-1 and TRBJ1-4, with TRBD1 identical over 7 bases. Germline CDR1 and CDR2: DFQATT and SNEGSKA (reference sequence). V trimming: 6 bases; J trimming: 15 bases; junction bases outside the gene matches: 10. This CDR3 comprises 11 residues. The CDR3 DNA follows: TGCAGTGCGTTAGGGGGCCCTTCAGTGTTTTTT. Its translation is CSALGGPSVFF.

This clonotype was found many times. The chain is built from TRBV20-1 and TRBJ1-5; no definite D call. This CDR3 region has 13 residues. Germline V gene sequence: CDR1 DFQATT, CDR2 SNEGSKA (reference sequence). V was cut by 6 bases and J by 1 base, with 10 bases left in between. The CDR3 region has the DNA TGCAGTGCCAGCGGGGAGAGCAATCAGCCCCAGCATTTT. Its translation is CSASGESNQPQHF.

This clonotype was recorded at least ten times. This chain uses TRBV20-1 with TRBJ2-5, with 7 bases that match TRBD1. Germline-derived CDR1 and CDR2 are DFQATT and SNEGSKA (reference sequence). The CDR3 spans 11 residues. V lost 6 bases, J lost 4 bases, and 2 bases stayed unmatched. CDR3 region: CSARQGETQYF. CDR3 DNA: TGCAGTGCGAGACAGGGAGAGACCCAGTACTTC.

In the case of this clonotype: One end of the junction does not line up with germline, which may come from a read error. The chain links TRBV2 to TRBJ1-2; 7 bases are shared with TRBD1. Per the germline V gene, CDR1 is SNHLY and CDR2 is FYNNEI. This CDR3 has 14 residues. The CDR3 loop is CTSSITRDSWGYTF. The DNA of the CDR3 is TGTACCAGCAGTATTACCCGGGACAGCTGGGGCTACACCTTC.

This clonotype was seen repeatedly, ten times or more. This chain uses TRBV13 with TRBJ2-5; 7 bases are a match to TRBD1. V lost 5 bases and J lost 2; bases outside the gene matches: 11. The germline V gene encodes CDR1 PRHDT and CDR2 FYEKMQ (reference sequence). The CDR3 length is 16 residues. The CDR3 spells CASSRRQGPQQETQYF. The CDR3 nucleotides read TGTGCCAGCAGCCGAAGACAGGGTCCCCAACAAGAGACCCAGTACTTC. The full variable domain, in which reference TRBV13 and TRBJ2-5 provide the parts outside the CDR3, is AAGVIQSPRHLIKEKRETATLKCYPIPRHDTVYWYQQGPGQDPQFLISFYEKMQSDKGSIPDRFSAQQFSDYHSELNMSSLELGDSALYFCASSRRQGPQQETQYFGPGTRLLVL.

Many counts were recorded for this clonotype. This chain uses TRBV6-5 with TRBJ2-7; D may be TRBD1 (6 bases). Germline CDR1 and CDR2: MNHEY and SVGAGI. Trimming took 6 bases from V and 5 from J, leaving 17 bases between them. This CDR3 comprises 14 residues. For the CDR3, the DNA is TGTGCCAGCAGCGAATTACAGGGTATCCACGAGCAGTACTTC. Its translation is CASSELQGIHEQYF.

About this clonotype: A single base separates this from a much larger clone, so it may be a read error. V is TRBV29-1 and J is TRBJ2-7; 9 bases are shared with TRBD1. The CDR3 covers 12 residues. Looked up from germline, CDR1 is SQVTM and CDR2 is ANQGSEA. Trimming cost V 8 bases and J 2 bases; bases outside gene matches: 4. The CDR3 loop is CSTGGHPYEQYF. The CDR3 DNA sequence: TGCAGCACAGGGGGCCACCCCTACGAGCAGTACTTC.

This clonotype was seen ten or more times. The chain joins TRBV29-1 to TRBJ2-1, with TRBD1 matching over 9 bases. Losses at the gene ends were 7 bases for V and 8 bases for J; bases not matched to a gene: 12. The CDR3 length is 14 residues. Germline CDR1 and CDR2: SQVTM and ANQGSEA. The CDR3 DNA reads TGCAGCGCCCGAGGGGGACAGGGCTTCGATGAGCAGTTCTTC. Its protein product is CSARGGQGFDEQFF.

This clonotype was detected ten times or more. The chain couples TRBV25-1 to TRBJ2-7, with a tentative D call TRBD1 (6 bases). Germline CDR1 MGHDK, CDR2 SYGVNS. This CDR3 is built from 14 residues. V was pared by 6 bases and J by 0 bases, with 12 bases between. The chain's CDR3 is CASSPGQDSYEQYF. CDR3 DNA sequence: TGTGCCAGCAGCCCGGGACAAGACTCCTACGAGCAGTACTTC.